This T cell receptor beta chain was found in a study of T cell clonotyping in hematopoietic cell transplantation. Germline V gene data show CDR1 as MNHNS and CDR2 as SASEGT. The V end was cut by 6 bases, the J end by 0 bases, with 8 bases between. This CDR3 spans 14 amino acids. Profiling relied on immunoSEQ multiplex PCR, and the TCRdb table lists in-frame clones only, not all of them. In the table there are around 16,000 clones, about 61% of which are singletons. A note on this clone: The target antigen is unknown.

Findings and caveats of the study: Recipient TCR diversity dropped after transplant; expanded clonotypes rose from day 30 to 180. Broader posttransplant TCR repertoire diversity was predicted by graft donor and pretransplant recipient Inverse Simpson Index values. No sorting was done, leaving CD4 and CD8 contributions mixed.

The rearrangement joins TRBV6-1 to TRBJ2-2; no clear D gene. The source of this sequence is a male patient in his forties or fifties who had an allogeneic stem cell transplant from an unrelated donor, so T cells may come from the graft donor. Some clones in this sample may be carry-over from other donors' samples. Sample: PBMCs, taken 30 days after allogeneic stem cell transplant. This chain's CDR3 is CASRQDPNTGELFF. The CDR3 nucleotides are TGTGCCAGCAGGCAGGACCCGAACACCGGGGAGCTGTTTTTT.